These T cell receptor beta chains were read from a single sample in a study of chemoradiotherapy in HPV16-positive cancers. This table comes from immunoSEQ multiplex PCR, and its TCRdb copy is limited to in-frame clones, with some not included. The table lists more than 500 clones, more than 85% of them singletons. Specimen: tumor tissue, collected from a patient who underwent chemoradiotherapy. These receptors all stem from a human donor with HPV-associated anogenital cancer. CDR3s include the opening cysteine and the closing phenylalanine or tryptophan. Fields, in order: V gene, J gene, D gene, clone size, CDR3 length, CDR3 protein, CDR3 DNA. The D gene is left open where the match is weak. A clone size is listed for some rows: how often the clone was seen (once, few, many), or a class if it is expanded.

v_call: TRBV9; j_call: TRBJ2-1; d_call: -; clone_size: -; cdr3_length: 14; cdr3_aa: CASSELQGNNEQFF; cdr3_nt: TGTGCCAGCAGCGAGCTGCAGGGAAACAATGAGCAGTTCTTC
v_call: TRBV7-9; j_call: TRBJ2-5; d_call: TRBD2; clone_size: -; cdr3_length: 15; cdr3_aa: CASSAGGSGQETQYF; cdr3_nt: TGTGCCAGCAGCGCGGGAGGTAGCGGCCAAGAGACCCAGTACTTC
v_call: TRBV9; j_call: TRBJ2-5; d_call: TRBD2; clone_size: -; cdr3_length: 13; cdr3_aa: CASSAGGQETQYF; cdr3_nt: TGTGCCAGCAGCGCCGGGGGGCAAGAGACCCAGTACTTC
v_call: TRBV15; j_call: TRBJ2-3; d_call: -; clone_size: -; cdr3_length: 16; cdr3_aa: CATSRDAGPVWDTQYF; cdr3_nt: TGTGCCACCAGCAGAGATGCGGGACCCGTGTGGGATACGCAGTATTTT
v_call: TRBV6-1; j_call: TRBJ1-5; d_call: -; clone_size: once; cdr3_length: 13; cdr3_aa: CASTISRNQPQHF; cdr3_nt: TGTGCCAGCACGATTTCCAGAAATCAGCCCCAGCATTTT
v_call: TRBV7-9; j_call: TRBJ2-7; d_call: -; clone_size: once; cdr3_length: 11; cdr3_aa: CASSFSYEQYF; cdr3_nt: TGTGCCAGCAGCTTTTCCTACGAGCAGTACTTC
v_call: TRBV5-1; j_call: TRBJ2-7; d_call: -; clone_size: -; cdr3_length: 9; cdr3_aa: CASSSERNF; cdr3_nt: TGCGCCAGCAGCTCGGAACGGAACTTC
v_call: TRBV29-1; j_call: TRBJ1-1; d_call: -; clone_size: few; cdr3_length: 13; cdr3_aa: CSGGGLRGTEAFF; cdr3_nt: TGCAGTGGCGGGGGGCTTCGCGGCACTGAAGCTTTCTTT
v_call: TRBV6-1; j_call: TRBJ1-6; d_call: -; clone_size: -; cdr3_length: 13; cdr3_aa: CASSDGGQSPLHF; cdr3_nt: TGTGCCAGCAGTGATGGTGGACAATCACCCCTCCACTTT
v_call: TRBV20-1; j_call: TRBJ2-2; d_call: -; clone_size: -; cdr3_length: 11; cdr3_aa: CSARDAGELFF; cdr3_nt: TGCAGTGCTAGAGATGCCGGGGAGCTGTTTTTT
v_call: TRBV6-5; j_call: TRBJ2-3; d_call: -; clone_size: -; cdr3_length: 12; cdr3_aa: CATGQGTDTQYF; cdr3_nt: TGTGCTACAGGGCAGGGCACAGATACGCAGTATTTT
v_call: TRBV5-1; j_call: TRBJ2-3; d_call: -; clone_size: -; cdr3_length: 18; cdr3_aa: CASSLAFFRTASTDTQYF; cdr3_nt: TGCGCCAGCAGCTTGGCCTTTTTTAGGACAGCTAGCACAGATACGCAGTATTTT
v_call: TRBV6-1; j_call: TRBJ2-2; d_call: TRBD2; clone_size: -; cdr3_length: 15; cdr3_aa: CASSGLAGNTGELFF; cdr3_nt: TGTGCCAGCAGTGGACTAGCGGGGAACACCGGGGAGCTGTTTTTT
v_call: TRBV5-4; j_call: TRBJ1-5; d_call: -; clone_size: once; cdr3_length: 17; cdr3_aa: CASSLTTSSYSNQPQHF; cdr3_nt: TGTGCCAGCAGCTTGACAACCTCCTCCTATAGCAATCAGCCCCAGCATTTT
v_call: TRBV4-1; j_call: TRBJ2-7; d_call: -; clone_size: -; cdr3_length: 14; cdr3_aa: CASSQGTAFYEQYF; cdr3_nt: TGCGCCAGCAGCCAAGGGACAGCCTTCTACGAGCAGTACTTC
v_call: TRBV15; j_call: TRBJ1-6; d_call: -; clone_size: -; cdr3_length: 18; cdr3_aa: CATSRGQGRGIYNSPLHF; cdr3_nt: TGTGCCACCAGCAGAGGCCAGGGGCGGGGGATTTATAATTCACCCCTCCACTTT
v_call: TRBV28; j_call: TRBJ2-7; d_call: -; clone_size: -; cdr3_length: 15; cdr3_aa: CASSLLGGDLYEQYF; cdr3_nt: TGTGCCAGCAGTTTATTGGGGGGCGATCTTTACGAGCAGTACTTC
v_call: TRBV27; j_call: TRBJ1-2; d_call: -; clone_size: -; cdr3_length: 12; cdr3_aa: CASRTIPGPYLF; cdr3_nt: TGTGCCAGCCGTACCATACCCGGCCCATACCTTTTC
v_call: TRBV6-1; j_call: TRBJ1-3; d_call: -; clone_size: -; cdr3_length: 15; cdr3_aa: CASSEAVSSGNTIYF; cdr3_nt: TGTGCCAGCAGTGAAGCCGTATCCTCTGGAAACACCATATATTTT
v_call: TRBV6-1; j_call: TRBJ1-1; d_call: -; clone_size: -; cdr3_length: 15; cdr3_aa: CASSEFLGGVTEAFF; cdr3_nt: TGTGCCAGCAGTGAGTTCTTAGGAGGGGTCACTGAAGCTTTCTTT
v_call: TRBV19; j_call: TRBJ1-4; d_call: -; clone_size: once; cdr3_length: 13; cdr3_aa: CASRSSTNEKLFF; cdr3_nt: TGTGCCAGTAGGTCGTCAACTAATGAAAAACTGTTTTTT
v_call: TRBV29-1; j_call: TRBJ2-2; d_call: -; clone_size: -; cdr3_length: 15; cdr3_aa: CSVLLGTSNTGELFF; cdr3_nt: TGCAGCGTCCTCTTGGGGACAAGTAACACCGGGGAGCTGTTTTTT
v_call: TRBV19; j_call: TRBJ1-2; d_call: -; clone_size: -; cdr3_length: 15; cdr3_aa: CASSGTARVGYGYTF; cdr3_nt: TGTGCCAGTAGCGGGACCGCTCGAGTAGGGTATGGCTACACCTTC
v_call: TRBV7-9; j_call: TRBJ2-7; d_call: -; clone_size: -; cdr3_length: 17; cdr3_aa: CASSLFPGQRSSYEQYF; cdr3_nt: TGTGCCAGCAGCTTATTTCCCGGACAGCGTAGCTCCTACGAGCAGTACTTC
v_call: TRBV5-1; j_call: TRBJ2-1; d_call: TRBD2; clone_size: -; cdr3_length: 15; cdr3_aa: CASSLVAGPYNEQFF; cdr3_nt: TGCGCCAGCAGCTTAGTAGCGGGGCCCTACAATGAGCAGTTCTTC
v_call: TRBV29-1; j_call: TRBJ2-3; d_call: TRBD2; clone_size: -; cdr3_length: 15; cdr3_aa: CSTLGSGGDTDTQYF; cdr3_nt: TGCAGCACCCTCGGTAGCGGGGGCGACACAGATACGCAGTATTTT
v_call: TRBV7-9; j_call: TRBJ2-5; d_call: -; clone_size: once; cdr3_length: 13; cdr3_aa: CASSLGLKGSQYF; cdr3_nt: TGTGCCAGCAGCTTAGGTCTAAAAGGCTCCCAGTACTTC
v_call: TRBV6-5; j_call: TRBJ2-3; d_call: -; clone_size: once; cdr3_length: 15; cdr3_aa: CASSPQAGVTDTQYF; cdr3_nt: TGTGCCAGCAGTCCCCAGGCAGGGGTCACAGATACGCAGTATTTT
v_call: TRBV9; j_call: TRBJ2-1; d_call: TRBD1; clone_size: -; cdr3_length: 14; cdr3_aa: CASSVGDSQQEQFF; cdr3_nt: TGTGCCAGCAGCGTAGGGGACAGCCAGCAAGAGCAGTTCTTC
v_call: TRBV30; j_call: TRBJ1-2; d_call: -; clone_size: -; cdr3_length: 14; cdr3_aa: CAWSMPGITYGYTF; cdr3_nt: TGTGCCTGGAGTATGCCAGGGATAACCTATGGCTACACCTTC
v_call: TRBV9; j_call: TRBJ1-1; d_call: -; clone_size: -; cdr3_length: 13; cdr3_aa: CASSTDTRSEAFF; cdr3_nt: TGTGCCAGCAGCACCGACACTCGGTCCGAAGCTTTCTTT
v_call: TRBV9; j_call: TRBJ1-3; d_call: -; clone_size: -; cdr3_length: 14; cdr3_aa: CASSGRGLGNTIYF; cdr3_nt: TGTGCCAGCAGCGGACGGGGGCTTGGAAACACCATATATTTT
v_call: TRBV30; j_call: TRBJ1-4; d_call: -; clone_size: -; cdr3_length: 14; cdr3_aa: CAWSVSGTNEKLFF; cdr3_nt: TGTGCCTGGAGTGTAAGTGGGACTAATGAAAAACTGTTTTTT
v_call: TRBV6-5; j_call: TRBJ2-3; d_call: TRBD2; clone_size: once; cdr3_length: 13; cdr3_aa: CAVRAGETDTQYF; cdr3_nt: TGTGCCGTCCGGGCGGGGGAGACAGATACGCAGTATTTT
v_call: TRBV19; j_call: TRBJ2-6; d_call: -; clone_size: -; cdr3_length: 17; cdr3_aa: CASAPAPRGSGANVLTF; cdr3_nt: TGTGCCAGCGCCCCAGCTCCACGGGGCTCTGGGGCCAACGTCCTGACTTTC
v_call: TRBV15; j_call: TRBJ2-2; d_call: -; clone_size: -; cdr3_length: 17; cdr3_aa: CATSRDSDNPLTGELFF; cdr3_nt: TGTGCCACCAGCAGAGATTCGGACAACCCCCTCACCGGGGAGCTGTTTTTT
v_call: TRBV9; j_call: TRBJ1-1; d_call: -; clone_size: -; cdr3_length: 13; cdr3_aa: CASSPLMNTEAFF; cdr3_nt: TGTGCCAGCAGCCCTCTCATGAACACTGAAGCTTTCTTT
v_call: TRBV7-7; j_call: TRBJ1-1; d_call: TRBD1; clone_size: -; cdr3_length: 18; cdr3_aa: CASSFYKPTNDRGTEAFF; cdr3_nt: TGTGCCAGCAGCTTCTACAAACCGACCAATGACAGGGGGACTGAAGCTTTCTTT
v_call: TRBV6-1; j_call: TRBJ1-3; d_call: -; clone_size: -; cdr3_length: 14; cdr3_aa: CASSEASIGNTIYF; cdr3_nt: TGTGCCAGCAGTGAAGCGTCCATAGGAAACACCATATATTTT
v_call: TRBV6-1; j_call: TRBJ2-1; d_call: -; clone_size: -; cdr3_length: 14; cdr3_aa: CARPRERSYNEQFF; cdr3_nt: TGTGCCAGGCCTAGGGAGAGGTCCTACAATGAGCAGTTCTTC
v_call: TRBV2; j_call: TRBJ1-5; d_call: -; clone_size: -; cdr3_length: 14; cdr3_aa: CASKGGGRNQPQHF; cdr3_nt: TGTGCCAGCAAAGGGGGTGGTCGGAATCAGCCCCAGCATTTT
v_call: TRBV6-5; j_call: TRBJ1-1; d_call: -; clone_size: -; cdr3_length: 13; cdr3_aa: CASRAGRDTEAFF; cdr3_nt: TGTGCCAGCAGGGCAGGGCGAGATACTGAAGCTTTCTTT
v_call: TRBV10-3; j_call: TRBJ1-1; d_call: -; clone_size: few; cdr3_length: 15; cdr3_aa: CATVLGFLGNTEAFF; cdr3_nt: TGTGCCACCGTGTTGGGGTTTTTGGGGAACACTGAAGCTTTCTTT
v_call: TRBV5-1; j_call: TRBJ1-1; d_call: TRBD1; clone_size: -; cdr3_length: 14; cdr3_aa: CASSEARGRSEAFF; cdr3_nt: TGCGCCAGCAGCGAGGCCAGGGGGAGGTCTGAAGCTTTCTTT
v_call: TRBV5-4; j_call: TRBJ2-3; d_call: TRBD2; clone_size: -; cdr3_length: 17; cdr3_aa: CASSFGSSGGGGDTQYF; cdr3_nt: TGTGCCAGCAGCTTTGGTTCTAGCGGGGGCGGGGGAGATACGCAGTATTTT
v_call: TRBV25-1; j_call: TRBJ2-1; d_call: -; clone_size: -; cdr3_length: 15; cdr3_aa: CASSEYGGLYNEQFF; cdr3_nt: TGTGCCAGCAGTGAATATGGGGGACTCTACAATGAGCAGTTCTTC